Reported below is one TCR beta chain. The record originates from a study of radiotherapy plus CTLA-4 blockade in lung cancer. The CDR3 runs to 16 residues. The germline V gene has CDR1 KGHSH and CDR2 LQKENI. J gave up 3 bases and V 3 bases, and 5 bases lay outside the gene matches. Repertoires were generated with immunoSEQ multiplex PCR, while TCRdb's copy carries only in-frame clones and drops some. The sample holds more than 55,000 clones; under 80% are singletons and the top ten take roughly 15%. Receiving focal radiation plus CTLA-4 blockade with ipilimumab were patients who had chemo-refractory metastatic non-small-cell lung cancer.

The J gene is TRBJ2-2, the V gene TRBV18; 9 nucleotides agree with TRBD1. The sequencing here drew on peripheral blood, taken from a patient treated with radiotherapy plus ipilimumab. This TCR was recovered from a human donor with non-small cell lung cancer who had a complete response to radiotherapy plus ipilimumab. This CDR3 reads CASSPTGGAYTGELFF. The CDR3, as DNA: TGTGCCAGCTCACCCACAGGGGGCGCGTACACCGGGGAGCTGTTTTTT. Full variable domain (remainder filled in from reference TRBV18 and TRBJ2-2): NAGVMQNPRHLVRRRGQEARLRCSPMKGHSHVYWYRQLPEEGLKFMVYLQKENIIDESGMPKERFSAEFPKEGPSILRIQQVVRGDSAAYFCASSPTGGAYTGELFFGEGSRLTVL.